Included here is one T cell receptor (beta chain) sequence, with context. The data belong to a study of blood T cell repertoires in COVID-19. Study information: COVID-19 samples from acute and convalescent phases originated in the United States, Italy and Spain. PBMCs, B-cell-depleted T cells, or T cells provided the cDNA or gDNA that made up the material.

The CDR3 consists of 12 residues. V was pared by 6 bases and J by 5 bases, with 8 bases between. The germline CDR1 and CDR2 sequences are MNHEY and SVGAGI. How the authors handled the data: Amplified reference gene primers provided the basis for estimating nucleated cell counts. The table came from immunoSEQ multiplex PCR; TCRdb's copy has only in-frame clones and leaves some out. V, J and clone size were drawn from that table, and D and trimming were deduced from the DNA. The table records approximately 24,000 clones, nearly 90% of them present only once. The source of this sequence is a human donor in a cohort sampled during active COVID-19. V usage is TRBV6-5 and J usage is TRBJ1-5; D is ambiguous. Sequencing was done on a sample of peripheral blood. This CDR3 reads CASRREDQPQHF. The CDR3 DNA reads TGTGCCAGCAGGAGGGAGGATCAGCCCCAGCATTTT.